Here is one TCR beta chain with its context. The sample is drawn from a study of blood T cell repertoires in COVID-19. Study-level information: Acute and convalescent COVID-19 specimens originated in the United States, Italy and Spain. Nucleic acid was either cDNA or gDNA, and it came from T cells, B-cell-depleted T cells, or PBMCs.

V was shortened by 0 bases and J by 3 bases, with 8 bases between the two germline ends. The CDR3 consists of 15 residues. CDR1 and CDR2 from the germline V gene are MGHRA and YSYEKL. Source study methods: How many nucleated cells were present was estimated from reference gene primer amplification. Sequencing was performed with immunoSEQ multiplex PCR; in TCRdb, only in-frame clones are kept and a portion is missing. Clone size and the V and J calls come from that table; the DNA yielded D and trimming. The table has thousands of clones, under 90% seen once. The sample consisted of peripheral blood. This chain links TRBV4-1 with TRBJ2-2; D is possibly TRBD1 (5 bases). The TCR originated in a human donor in a cohort sampled during active COVID-19. CDR3 residues: CASSQELRDTGELFF. CDR3 DNA sequence: TGCGCCAGCAGCCAAGAGCTCAGGGACACCGGGGAGCTGTTTTTT.